Sequencing of this T cell receptor (beta chain) was carried out in a study of blood T cells in healthy people across ages (dated by TCRdb to the mid-2010s). The study in broad terms: In model experiments, template switching captured about one uniquely barcoded TCR beta cDNA molecule for every two T cells. Using deep sequencing normalized with unique cDNA molecular identifiers, the study measured how TCR beta repertoire diversity changes with age. Donors were grouped into four age groups: young (average roughly 17 years), middle-aged (39), aged (62) and long-lived (about 90). Using the same blood draw, the study looked at two additional independent replicas of 1 million unique cDNA reads for two donors, one aged 18 to 30 and the other aged 80 or older. The paper as a whole reports these results and caveats: Since profiling was done on bulk unsorted PBMCs, naive and antigen-experienced compartments could not be conclusively compared. Observed TCR beta diversity per million T cells fell roughly linearly with age, and a significant reduction was already apparent by age roughly 40. Donor CMV infection status was unknown, potentially confounding age-related changes in expanded clonotypes. Compared with the aged group, the long-lived group had more naive CD4+ T cells, fewer expanded clones and increased TCR diversity, a pattern suggesting age selection. Total diversity estimates from one million sequenced T cells were considered lower bounds and underestimates. Observed TCR beta diversity correlated strongly with the percentage of naive T cells measured by flow cytometry.

Measured from the cysteine to the phenylalanine, the CDR3 is 15 residues long. Here the CDR3 DNA is all that survives: 45 bases in frame from base 1. From a lookup of the germline V gene, CDR1 and CDR2 are SGHTA and FQGNSA. The germline V end is reduced by 1 base and the J end by 5 bases; junction bases left unmatched: 3. The roughly 39 donors, aged roughly 6 to 90 years, were systemically healthy Caucasian individuals from Russia. Approximately 9 milliliters of peripheral blood were collected from each donor into EDTA-treated Vacutainer tubes. Ficoll-Paque density-gradient centrifugation was used to isolate PBMCs, with at least 6.5 million per sample. Total RNA was extracted from PBMCs with Trizol reagent, with at least 5 micrograms obtained per sample. For every donor, an aliquot of PBMCs went through flow cytometry to measure the percentages of naive CD45RAhigh/CD27high T cells. The library was made by 5' RACE. Instrument on record: Illumina HiSeq 2500. The second PCR ran for roughly 6 to 11 cycles and used a J-beta primer mix along with a sample-barcoded 5' primer. Each TCR beta cDNA molecule received a unique molecular identifier from a template-switch 5' adaptor carrying 12 random nucleotides. At least 2.5 million CDR3-containing paired-end reads were obtained from each sample. The Mint cDNA synthesis kit, primed by a TRBC-specific oligonucleotide, was used to synthesize first-strand cDNA from all RNA. Following uracil-DNA glycosylase treatment, all cDNA underwent a first 18-cycle PCR with the universal primers M1SS and BC2_uni_R. For the original study's pipeline: Each sample was normalized by randomly selecting 1 million high-quality reads, each carrying a distinct molecular identifier. Reads with shared molecular identifiers were discarded instead of being binned into consensus sequences. MiTCR, set to a Q25 quality threshold and the strictest error-elimination algorithm, was used for CDR3 identification, clonotype clustering and error correction. A nonparametric unseen species model with Euler transformation was used to estimate a lower bound on total TCR beta diversity. The public sequencing data were trimmed at Q25 with fastp and processed into clonotypes with MiXCR by TCRdb, which kept only in-frame beta chains. Every distinct CDR3 protein forms one entry, paired with its most common genes and DNA. None of the V and J calls come from the authors' own analysis; TCRdb made them. This sample holds over a million distinct CDR3 sequences; 25% were observed only once. Of the sample, 0.65% to 0.75% falls within the top ten clones.

Remarks on this clonotype: The target of this receptor is not known. No much larger clone is present one base from it, and per-base qualities are unavailable.

These sequences were also reported in another study, on T cells of mothers and their children. As the second study states: Donors were nine systemically healthy Caucasian individuals: three mothers and their six children. cDNA synthesis consumed the entire amount of extracted RNA, loaded at approximately 1.4 ug RNA in each 15 ul reaction. In the second PCR, the M1S primer added sample barcodes and 2-4 random nucleotides. Each mother yielded over 8.5 million TCR beta CDR3 reads and each child 2.5 million to 3 million reads. Thymic selection similarly shapes TCR recombination output in related and unrelated pairs, with minor effect from inherited differences. Normalized repertoire overlap was always found to be slightly, but never significantly, higher in related mother-child pairs than in unrelated mother-child pairs. No persistent microchimeric T cell clones were found, with a detection sensitivity of 75 to 100 clones per million clonotypes. The study used deep NGS to compare TCR beta repertoires of mothers and children, seeking features distinguishing related mother-child pairs from unrelated individuals. Mothers averaged roughly 40 +/- 4 years of age and children averaged about 10 +/- 4 years. After adapter ligation was performed with NEBNext reagents, the libraries were sequenced on an Illumina HiSeq 2000 with 100+100 nt paired-end reads. To prevent cross-contamination, the mother and child libraries were prepared a month apart and were sequenced in separate runs. Each donor had between roughly 450,000 and 2,300,000 distinct TCR beta clonotypes identified. Naive TCR beta clonotypes were estimated from low-frequency clonotypes matched to each donor's FACS-determined naive share, without sorting.

The TCR originated in a girl aged 2-10 years in good health. The specimen sequenced was blood. In this chain, TRBV7-2 is recombined with TRBJ1-4, with 8 bases matching TRBD1. The DNA sequence is TGTGCCAGCAGCTTAGGGGACAGGATCAATGAAAAACTGTTTTTT. It codes for CASSLGDRINEKLFF.